Detailed here is one TCR beta chain. A read error may account for a junction end that differs from germline. The CDR3 is 14 residues long. Germline lookup yields CDR1 SEHNR and CDR2 FQNEAQ (reference sequence). The table came from immunoSEQ multiplex PCR; TCRdb's copy has only in-frame clones and leaves some out. The sample yields under 500,000 clones, nearly 90% seen once. The data derive from a study of blood T cell repertoires in COVID-19. Looking at the study overall: Whether acute or convalescent, the COVID-19 samples came from the United States, Italy and Spain.

Participants spanned ages about 18 to 90 years and resided in about two dozen US areas. Self-reported history from a screening survey and questionnaire set each donor's cohort. The clonotype was recovered from a young woman with acute COVID-19. J is TRBJ2-1 and V is TRBV7-9, with TRBD2 identical over 7 bases. Sequencing was carried out using PBMCs or T cells enriched from blood (not recorded which). This chain's CDR3 is CASSIAGPYNEQFF. The CDR3 DNA follows: TGTGCCAGCAGCATAGCGGGCCCTTACAATGAGCAGTTCTTC.